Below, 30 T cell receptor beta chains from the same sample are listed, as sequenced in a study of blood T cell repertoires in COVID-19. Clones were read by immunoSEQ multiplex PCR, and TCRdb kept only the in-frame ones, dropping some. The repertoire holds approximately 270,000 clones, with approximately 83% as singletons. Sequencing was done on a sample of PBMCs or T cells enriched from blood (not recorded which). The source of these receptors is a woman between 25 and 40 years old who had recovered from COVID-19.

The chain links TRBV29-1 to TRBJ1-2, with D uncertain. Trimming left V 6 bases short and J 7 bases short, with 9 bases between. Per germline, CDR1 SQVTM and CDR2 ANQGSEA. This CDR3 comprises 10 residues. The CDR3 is CSVLGSGYTF. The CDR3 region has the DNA TGCAGCGTCCTAGGTAGTGGCTACACCTTC.

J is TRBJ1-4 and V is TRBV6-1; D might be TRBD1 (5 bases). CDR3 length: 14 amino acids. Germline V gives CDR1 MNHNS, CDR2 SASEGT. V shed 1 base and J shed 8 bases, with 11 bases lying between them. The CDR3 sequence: CASSEGRVGEKLFF. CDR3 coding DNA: TGTGCCAGCAGTGAAGGCAGGGTCGGAGAAAAACTGTTTTTT.

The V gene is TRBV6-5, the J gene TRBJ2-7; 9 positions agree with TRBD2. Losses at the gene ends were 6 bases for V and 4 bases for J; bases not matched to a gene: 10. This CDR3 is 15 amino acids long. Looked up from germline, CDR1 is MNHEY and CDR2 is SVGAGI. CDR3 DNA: TGTGCCAGCAGCCGAGACCCTAGCGGGGAATACGAGCAGTACTTC. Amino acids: CASSRDPSGEYEQYF.

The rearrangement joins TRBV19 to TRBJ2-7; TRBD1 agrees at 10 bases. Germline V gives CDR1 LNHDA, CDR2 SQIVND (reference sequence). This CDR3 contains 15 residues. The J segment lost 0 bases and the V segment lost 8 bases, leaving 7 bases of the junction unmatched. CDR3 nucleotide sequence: TGTGCCAGTGGGCCGGGACAGGGGTTCTCCTACGAGCAGTACTTC. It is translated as CASGPGQGFSYEQYF.

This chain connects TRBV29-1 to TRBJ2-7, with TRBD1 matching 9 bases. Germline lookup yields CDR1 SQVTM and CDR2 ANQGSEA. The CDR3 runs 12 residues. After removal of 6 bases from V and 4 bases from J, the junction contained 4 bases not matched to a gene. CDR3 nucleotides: TGCAGCGTGCGGACAGGGGTGTACGAGCAGTACTTC. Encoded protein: CSVRTGVYEQYF.

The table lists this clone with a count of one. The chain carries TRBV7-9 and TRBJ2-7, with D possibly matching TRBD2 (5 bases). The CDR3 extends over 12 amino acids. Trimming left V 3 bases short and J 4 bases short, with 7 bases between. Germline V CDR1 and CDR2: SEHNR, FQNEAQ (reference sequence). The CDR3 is CASSFEGYEQYF. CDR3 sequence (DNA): TGTGCCAGCAGCTTTGAGGGATACGAGCAGTACTTC.

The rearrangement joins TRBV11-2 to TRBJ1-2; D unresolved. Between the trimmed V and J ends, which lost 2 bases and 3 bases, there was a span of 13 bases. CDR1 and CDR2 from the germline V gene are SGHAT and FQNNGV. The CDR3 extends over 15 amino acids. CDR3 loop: CASSLSQALYYGYTF. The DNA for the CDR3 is TGTGCCAGCAGCTTATCCCAGGCGCTCTACTATGGCTACACCTTC.

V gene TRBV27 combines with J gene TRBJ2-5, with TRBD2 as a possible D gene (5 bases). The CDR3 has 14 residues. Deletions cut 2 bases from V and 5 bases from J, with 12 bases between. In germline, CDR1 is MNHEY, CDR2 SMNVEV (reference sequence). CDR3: CASSLDGIRETQYF. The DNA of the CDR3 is TGTGCCAGCAGTTTAGACGGGATAAGGGAGACCCAGTACTTC.

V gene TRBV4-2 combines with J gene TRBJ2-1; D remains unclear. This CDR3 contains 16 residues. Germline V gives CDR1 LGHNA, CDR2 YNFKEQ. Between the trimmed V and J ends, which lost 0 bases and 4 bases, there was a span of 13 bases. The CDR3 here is CASSQEGGQVYNEQFF. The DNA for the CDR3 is TGTGCCAGCAGCCAAGAGGGTGGGCAAGTTTACAATGAGCAGTTCTTC.

CDR3 residues: CASSPRTGKGYTF. The DNA of the CDR3 is TGTGCCAGCAGTCCCCGGACAGGGAAAGGCTACACCTTC. This chain links TRBV6-5 with TRBJ1-2; 8 nucleotides agree with TRBD1. V lost 5 bases to trimming and J lost 8 bases; unmatched junction nucleotides: 7. Germline CDR1 MNHEY, CDR2 SVGAGI. This CDR3 contains 13 residues.

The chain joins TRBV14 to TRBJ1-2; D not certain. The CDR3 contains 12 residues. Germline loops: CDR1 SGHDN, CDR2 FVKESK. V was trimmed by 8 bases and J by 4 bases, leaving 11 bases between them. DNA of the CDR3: TGTGCCAGCCAACAGTTCCGCTATGGCTACACCTTC. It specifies CASQQFRYGYTF.

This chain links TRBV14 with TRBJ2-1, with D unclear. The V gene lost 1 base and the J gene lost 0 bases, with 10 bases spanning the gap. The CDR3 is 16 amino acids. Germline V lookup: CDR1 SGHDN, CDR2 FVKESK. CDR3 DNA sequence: TGTGCCAGCAGCCAAGGGTCCCTTAGCTCCTACAATGAGCAGTTCTTC. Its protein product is CASSQGSLSSYNEQFF.

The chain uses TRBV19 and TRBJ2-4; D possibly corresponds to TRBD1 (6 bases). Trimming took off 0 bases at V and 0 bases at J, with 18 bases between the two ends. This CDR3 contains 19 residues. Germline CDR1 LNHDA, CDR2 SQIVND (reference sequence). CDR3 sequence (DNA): TGTGCCAGTAGTATAGATCTAGTTACAGGGCCCTTAGCCAAAAACATTCAGTACTTC. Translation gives CASSIDLVTGPLAKNIQYF.

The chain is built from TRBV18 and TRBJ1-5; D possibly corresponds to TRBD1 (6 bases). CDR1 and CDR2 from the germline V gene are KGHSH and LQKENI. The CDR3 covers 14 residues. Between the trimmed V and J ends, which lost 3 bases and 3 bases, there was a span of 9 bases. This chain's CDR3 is CASSPGDTNQPQHF. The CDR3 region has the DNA TGTGCCAGCTCACCGGGGGACACCAATCAGCCCCAGCATTTT.

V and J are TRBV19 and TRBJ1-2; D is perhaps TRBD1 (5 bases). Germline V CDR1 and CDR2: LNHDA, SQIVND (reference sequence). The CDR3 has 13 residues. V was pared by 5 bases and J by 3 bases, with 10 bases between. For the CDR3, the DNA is TGTGCCAGTAGTTTGACAGAAGACTATGGCTACACCTTC. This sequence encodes CASSLTEDYGYTF.

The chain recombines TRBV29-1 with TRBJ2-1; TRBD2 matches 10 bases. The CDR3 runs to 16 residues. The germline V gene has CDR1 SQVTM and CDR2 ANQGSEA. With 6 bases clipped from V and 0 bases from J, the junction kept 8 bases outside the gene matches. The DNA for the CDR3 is TGCAGCGTCCCACTCTCTAGCGGGGGCTCCTACAATGAGCAGTTCTTC. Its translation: CSVPLSSGGSYNEQFF.

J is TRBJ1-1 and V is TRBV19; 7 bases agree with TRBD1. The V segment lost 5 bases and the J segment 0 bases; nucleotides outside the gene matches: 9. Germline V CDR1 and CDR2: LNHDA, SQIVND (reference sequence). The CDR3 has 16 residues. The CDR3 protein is CASSSAVTGMNTEAFF. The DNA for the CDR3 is TGTGCCAGTAGTTCTGCCGTGACAGGGATGAACACTGAAGCTTTCTTT.

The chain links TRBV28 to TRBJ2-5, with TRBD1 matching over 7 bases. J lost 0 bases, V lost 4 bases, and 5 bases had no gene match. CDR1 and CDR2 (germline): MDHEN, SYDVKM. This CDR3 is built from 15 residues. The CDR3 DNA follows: TGTGCCAGCAGTTCCGCGACAGGGTACCAAGAGACCCAGTACTTC. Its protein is CASSSATGYQETQYF.

Here the CDR3 reads CASSSLFGQGSNYNEQFF. The CDR3 DNA sequence: TGTGCCAGCAGTTCTCTATTCGGACAGGGGAGTAATTACAATGAGCAGTTCTTC. The chain has TRBV2 and TRBJ2-1, with 9 nucleotides matching TRBD1. The J segment lost 4 bases and the V segment lost 5 bases, leaving 15 bases of the junction unmatched. Germline lookup yields CDR1 SNHLY and CDR2 FYNNEI. The CDR3 covers 18 residues.

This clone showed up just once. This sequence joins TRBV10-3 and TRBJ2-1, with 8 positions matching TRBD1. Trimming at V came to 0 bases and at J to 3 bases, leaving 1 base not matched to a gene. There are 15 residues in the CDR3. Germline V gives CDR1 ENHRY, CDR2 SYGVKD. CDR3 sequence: CAISESGTGYNEQFF. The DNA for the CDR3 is TGTGCCATCAGTGAGTCAGGGACAGGCTACAATGAGCAGTTCTTC.

The CDR3 DNA follows: TGCGCCAGCAAATCTCCAGGGGTCACTAATGAAAAACTGTTTTTT. Residues: CASKSPGVTNEKLFF. The V and J genes are TRBV4-1 and TRBJ1-4, with D perhaps TRBD1 (6 bases). The CDR3 has 15 residues. Trimming shortened V by 7 bases and J by 2 bases, and 14 bases separated the two germline ends. Germline CDR1 is MGHRA and CDR2 is YSYEKL.

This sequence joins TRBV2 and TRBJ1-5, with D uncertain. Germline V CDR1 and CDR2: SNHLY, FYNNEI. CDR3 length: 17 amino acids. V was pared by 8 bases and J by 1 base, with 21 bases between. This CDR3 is CASSSGFYVGSNQPQHF. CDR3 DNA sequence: TGTGCCAGCTCGTCGGGGTTTTACGTGGGAAGCAATCAGCCCCAGCATTTT.

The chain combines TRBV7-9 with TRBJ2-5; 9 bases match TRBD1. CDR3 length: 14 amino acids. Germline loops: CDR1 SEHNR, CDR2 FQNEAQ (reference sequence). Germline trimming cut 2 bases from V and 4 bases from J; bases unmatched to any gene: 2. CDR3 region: CASSLLGQGETQYF. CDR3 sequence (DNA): TGTGCCAGCAGCTTACTGGGACAGGGAGAGACCCAGTACTTC. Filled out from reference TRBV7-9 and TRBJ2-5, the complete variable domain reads DTGVSQNPRHKITKRGQNVTFRCDPISEHNRLYWYRQTLGQGPEFLTYFQNEAQLEKSRLLSDRFSAERPKGSFSTLEIQRTEQGDSAMYLCASSLLGQGETQYFGPGTRLLVL.

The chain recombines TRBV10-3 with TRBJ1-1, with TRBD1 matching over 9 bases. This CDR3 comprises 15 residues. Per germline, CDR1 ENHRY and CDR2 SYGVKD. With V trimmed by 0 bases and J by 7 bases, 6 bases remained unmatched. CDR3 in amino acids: CAISESVDRGHEAFF. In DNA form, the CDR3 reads TGTGCCATCAGTGAGTCCGTGGACAGGGGCCATGAAGCTTTCTTT.

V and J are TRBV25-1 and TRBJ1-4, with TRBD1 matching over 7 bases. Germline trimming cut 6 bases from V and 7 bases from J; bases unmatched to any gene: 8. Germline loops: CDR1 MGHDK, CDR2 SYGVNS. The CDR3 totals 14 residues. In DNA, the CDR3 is TGTGCCAGCAGCCAGGGGGAGAGGGGTGAAAAACTGTTTTTT. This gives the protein CASSQGERGEKLFF. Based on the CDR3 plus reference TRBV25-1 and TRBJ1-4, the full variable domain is EADIYQTPRYLVIGTGKKITLECSQTMGHDKMYWYQQDPGMELHLIHYSYGVNSTEKGDLSSESTVSRIRTEHFPLTLESARPSHTSQYLCASSQGERGEKLFFGSGTQLSVL.

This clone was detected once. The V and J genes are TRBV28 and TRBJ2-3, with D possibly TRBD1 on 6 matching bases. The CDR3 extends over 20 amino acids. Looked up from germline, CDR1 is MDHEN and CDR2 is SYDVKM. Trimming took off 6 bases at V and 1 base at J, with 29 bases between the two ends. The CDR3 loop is CASSFIDLTRGHGGTDTQYF. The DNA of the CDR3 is TGTGCCAGCAGCTTTATCGACCTCACCAGGGGACATGGGGGCACAGATACGCAGTATTTT.

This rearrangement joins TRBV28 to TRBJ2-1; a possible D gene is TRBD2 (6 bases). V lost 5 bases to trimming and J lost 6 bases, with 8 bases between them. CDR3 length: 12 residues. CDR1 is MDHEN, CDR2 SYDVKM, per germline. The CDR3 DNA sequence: TGTGCCAGCAGTGGGGGGACCAATGAGCAGTTCTTC. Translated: CASSGGTNEQFF.

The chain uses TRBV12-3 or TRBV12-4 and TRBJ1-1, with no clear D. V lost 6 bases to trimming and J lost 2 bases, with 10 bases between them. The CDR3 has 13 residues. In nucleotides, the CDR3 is TGTGCCAGCAGAACTACCGGAAACACTGAAGCTTTCTTT. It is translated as CASRTTGNTEAFF.

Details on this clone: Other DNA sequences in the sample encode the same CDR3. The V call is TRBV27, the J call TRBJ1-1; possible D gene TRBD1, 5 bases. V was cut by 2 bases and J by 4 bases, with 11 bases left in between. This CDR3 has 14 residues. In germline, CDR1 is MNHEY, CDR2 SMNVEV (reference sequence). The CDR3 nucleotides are TGTGCCAGCAGTTTAAGGGGTGGTATCACTGAAGCTTTCTTT. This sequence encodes CASSLRGGITEAFF.

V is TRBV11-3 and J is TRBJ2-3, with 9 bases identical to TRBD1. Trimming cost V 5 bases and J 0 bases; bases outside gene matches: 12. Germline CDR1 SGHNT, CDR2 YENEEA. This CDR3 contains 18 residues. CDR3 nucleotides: TGTGCCAGCAGCGCTACCCCCGGGACAGGGTTTAGCACAGATACGCAGTATTTT. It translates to CASSATPGTGFSTDTQYF.